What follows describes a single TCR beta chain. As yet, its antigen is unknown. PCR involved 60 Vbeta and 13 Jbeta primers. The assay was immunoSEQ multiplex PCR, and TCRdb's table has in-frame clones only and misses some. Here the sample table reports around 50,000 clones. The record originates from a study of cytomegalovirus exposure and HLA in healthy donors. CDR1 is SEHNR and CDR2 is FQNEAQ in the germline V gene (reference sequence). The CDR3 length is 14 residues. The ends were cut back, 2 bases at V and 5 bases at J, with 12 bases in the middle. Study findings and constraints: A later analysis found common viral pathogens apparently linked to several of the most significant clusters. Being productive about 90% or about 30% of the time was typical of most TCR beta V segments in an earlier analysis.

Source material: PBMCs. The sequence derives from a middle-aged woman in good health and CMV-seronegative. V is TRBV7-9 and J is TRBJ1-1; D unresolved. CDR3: CASSLNDGGTEAFF. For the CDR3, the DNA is TGTGCCAGCAGCTTAAACGATGGAGGGACTGAAGCTTTCTTT. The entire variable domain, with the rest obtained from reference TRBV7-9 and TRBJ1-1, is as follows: DTGVSQNPRHKITKRGQNVTFRCDPISEHNRLYWYRQTLGQGPEFLTYFQNEAQLEKSRLLSDRFSAERPKGSFSTLEIQRTEQGDSAMYLCASSLNDGGTEAFFGQGTRLTVV.